This passage covers 30 T cell receptor beta chains from one sample sequenced in a study of control samples from healthy donors and cancer patients (dated by TCRdb to about 2020). Library generation was performed with the immunoSEQ multiplex PCR assay. TCRdb obtained this table from immuneACCESS and retained in-frame rearrangements with V and J assigned. These tables miss some clones; where compared with another copy, unresolved V genes account for less than half of the shortfall, and the remainder is unexplained. The sample data list fewer than 90,000 clones, and approximately 94% of these were observed just once. Of the sample, over 5% falls within the top ten clones. Sequenced: blood. The source of these receptors is a woman in her forties in good health.

This clone turned up a few times. This chain connects TRBV2 to TRBJ2-5; D not certain. CDR3 size: 12 residues. The V end lost 7 bases, the J end lost 4 bases, and 10 bases lay between the germline ends. CDR1 SNHLY and CDR2 FYNNEI come from the germline V gene. CDR3 in DNA: TGTGCCAGCAAGGGTCCGGGAGAGACCCAGTACTTC. Its protein product is CASKGPGETQYF.

The chain is built from TRBV30 and TRBJ1-1; D is unclear. V lost 0 bases and J lost 1, with 6 bases in between. Germline V gene sequence: CDR1 GTSNPN, CDR2 SVGIG (reference sequence). This CDR3 is built from 13 residues. CDR3 region: CAWSVSENTEAFF. In DNA, the CDR3 is TGTGCCTGGAGTGTGTCGGAGAACACTGAAGCTTTCTTT.

The V and J genes are TRBV18 and TRBJ2-5; 8 positions match TRBD1. Trimming cost V 3 bases and J 4 bases; bases outside gene matches: 7. This CDR3 comprises 15 residues. CDR1 KGHSH and CDR2 LQKENI come from the germline V gene. CDR3 protein: CASSPVGQGGETQYF. The CDR3 DNA is TGTGCCAGCTCACCTGTAGGACAGGGTGGAGAGACCCAGTACTTC.

V and J are TRBV27 and TRBJ2-3; D tentatively reads TRBD1 or TRBD2 (6 bases each). V was clipped by 3 bases and J by 3 bases, with 10 bases between them. This CDR3 is built from 14 residues. CDR1 MNHEY and CDR2 SMNVEV come from the germline V gene (reference sequence). The CDR3 reads CASSFEGGTDTQYF. The CDR3 DNA is TGTGCCAGCAGTTTCGAAGGGGGGACAGATACGCAGTATTTT.

This sequence joins TRBV5-8 and TRBJ1-2; tentatively, D is TRBD1 (5 bases). Trimming cost V 4 bases and J 7 bases, with 23 bases left between them. Germline CDR1 is SGHTS and CDR2 is YDEGEE. The CDR3 sequence is 16 residues long. The CDR3 is CASSPRGRVAAFGYTF. The DNA of the CDR3 is TGTGCCAGCAGCCCCCGGGGCCGGGTGGCTGCTTTTGGCTACACCTTC.

This clone was recorded a few times. The CDR3: CATSDGTGSYGYTF. The CDR3 nucleotides read TGTGCCACCAGTGATGGGACAGGGTCCTATGGCTACACCTTC. The chain is built from TRBV24-1 and TRBJ1-2, with TRBD1 identical over 9 bases. J gave up 4 bases and V 3 bases, and 2 bases lay outside the gene matches. Germline V lookup: CDR1 KGHDR, CDR2 SFDVKD. The length of the CDR3 is 14 residues.

With regard to this clone: The conserved final phenylalanine or tryptophan is absent from the CDR3, which likely points to a read error. The gene calls are TRBV24-1 and TRBJ1-6; no definite D call. In germline, CDR1 is KGHDR, CDR2 SFDVKD. CDR3 length: 12 residues. The CDR3 region has the DNA TGTGGTGGAGGGAGCATGAATTCACCCCTCCACCTT. Residues: CGGGSMNSPLHL.

CDR3 amino acids: CASSQVGDTQYF. The CDR3 coding sequence is TGTGCCAGCAGCCAAGTTGGAGATACGCAGTATTTT. The chain links TRBV4-2 to TRBJ2-3, with no clear D. Germline values: CDR1 LGHNA, CDR2 YNFKEQ. The CDR3 totals 12 residues. V was shortened by 1 base and J by 5 bases, with 4 bases between the two germline ends.

The chain uses TRBV12-3 or TRBV12-4 and TRBJ1-1; D unresolved. V was pared by 6 bases and J by 1 base, with 9 bases between. The CDR3 spans 13 residues. The DNA of the CDR3 is TGTGCCAGCAGCCCCGTGGGGAACACTGAAGCTTTCTTT. Protein product: CASSPVGNTEAFF.

The CDR3 nucleotides are TGTGCCAGCATCATGACTCCTGGCTCCTACGAGCAGTACTTC. Amino acid sequence: CASIMTPGSYEQYF. The V call is TRBV7-9, the J call TRBJ2-7; D unclear. Trimming removed 7 bases from V and 0 bases from J, with 13 bases in between. Germline assignment: CDR1 SEHNR and CDR2 FQNEAQ (reference sequence). There are 14 residues in the CDR3.

In its sample, this clone was seen once. J is TRBJ1-5 and V is TRBV19; no clear D. CDR3 length: 14 residues. The germline V gene has CDR1 LNHDA and CDR2 SQIVND (reference sequence). Trimming took 6 bases from V and 9 from J, leaving 18 bases between them. In DNA form, the CDR3 reads TGTGCCAGTAGGTCCGCCCCCGGCGTCGGGCCCCAGCATTTT. This sequence encodes CASRSAPGVGPQHF.

The chain combines TRBV10-1 with TRBJ1-1; D remains ambiguous. Germline V gene lookup returns CDR1 WNHNN and CDR2 SYGVQD (reference sequence). With 6 bases removed from V and 4 bases from J, the gap between germline ends came to 12 bases. The CDR3 sequence is 13 residues long. CDR3 DNA: TGCGCCAGCAGCCCCGGGAGAGGCACTGAAGCTTTCTTT. This translates into CASSPGRGTEAFF.

This chain links TRBV20-1 with TRBJ2-7; D gene unclear. V lost 0 bases and J lost 7, with 7 bases in between. CDR3 size: 11 residues. The germline V gene encodes CDR1 DFQATT and CDR2 SNEGSKA (reference sequence). CDR3 amino acids: CSARDFPEQYF. The CDR3 bases are TGCAGTGCTAGAGATTTTCCTGAGCAGTACTTC.

V and J are TRBV6-1 and TRBJ2-6; 10 bases match TRBD1. The J segment lost 2 bases and the V segment lost 3 bases, leaving 7 bases of the junction unmatched. CDR3 size: 18 residues. CDR1 MNHNS and CDR2 SASEGT come from the germline V gene. The CDR3 DNA is TGTGCCAGCAGTGACGCGGACAGGGGGAGGACTGGGGCCAACGTCCTGACTTTC. This translates into CASSDADRGRTGANVLTF.

This clone has just one count. The chain recombines TRBV7-6 with TRBJ1-5; unclear D gene. V lost 2 bases and J 7 bases, leaving 9 bases between the germline ends. The CDR3 is made up of 13 amino acids. The germline gives CDR1 SGHVS, CDR2 FNYEAQ. The CDR3 DNA reads TGTGCCAGCAGCTTATTCGTTGGACAGCCCCAGCATTTT. Translating it yields CASSLFVGQPQHF.

This chain joins TRBV9 and TRBJ2-7; D tentatively fits TRBD1 or TRBD2 (6 bases each). CDR3 length: 14 amino acids. Trimming cost V 3 bases and J 0 bases, with 10 bases left between them. CDR1 and CDR2 (germline): SGDLS, YYNGEE. The CDR3 reads CASSGGASSYEQYF. The CDR3 region has the DNA TGTGCCAGCAGCGGGGGGGCTAGCTCCTACGAGCAGTACTTC.

The chain has TRBV7-9 and TRBJ2-2; 7 bases line up with TRBD1. Germline V lookup: CDR1 SEHNR, CDR2 FQNEAQ (reference sequence). This CDR3 comprises 12 residues. After removal of 5 bases from V and 10 bases from J, the junction contained 4 bases not matched to a gene. CDR3 DNA: TGTGCCAGCAGCCGACAGGGCCCGGAGCTGTTTTTT. It specifies CASSRQGPELFF.

V usage is TRBV7-9 and J usage is TRBJ1-6; D gene uncertain. CDR3 length: 15 amino acids. The V gene lost 10 bases and the J gene lost 0 bases, with 13 bases spanning the gap. Germline CDR1 SEHNR, CDR2 FQNEAQ (reference sequence). The CDR3 nucleotides read TGTGCCATCGAAACCACCAGCTCCTATAATTCACCCCTCCACTTT. It translates to CAIETTSSYNSPLHF.

The chain carries TRBV5-1 and TRBJ1-2; D unresolved. Trimming stripped 0 bases from V and 4 bases from J, with 7 bases between. The CDR3 has 13 amino acids. CDR1 SGHRS and CDR2 YFSETQ come from the germline V gene. CDR3 residues: CASSLESSYGYTF. Written as DNA, the CDR3 is TGCGCCAGCAGCTTGGAGAGTTCCTATGGCTACACCTTC.

This chain's CDR3 is CASSVLQSSYNEQFF. Here the CDR3 DNA reads TGTGCCAGCAGCGTACTCCAGAGCTCCTACAATGAGCAGTTCTTC. V gene TRBV9 combines with J gene TRBJ2-1; D is unclear. Between the trimmed V and J ends, which lost 1 base and 0 bases, there was a span of 8 bases. Germline V gives CDR1 SGDLS, CDR2 YYNGEE. This CDR3 contains 15 residues.

The chain uses TRBV7-3 and TRBJ2-7; 14 bases align to TRBD2. CDR3 length: 16 residues. Germline V CDR1 and CDR2: SGHTA, FQGTGA. The J segment lost 2 bases and the V segment lost 8 bases, leaving 8 bases of the junction unmatched. CDR3 in DNA: TGTGCCAGCGCCCAGGGGGGACTAGCGGGGGCCTACGAGCAGTACTTC. Encoded protein: CASAQGGLAGAYEQYF. The full variable domain, its missing parts supplied by reference TRBV7-3 and TRBJ2-7, is GAGVSQTPSNKVTEKGKYVELRCDPISGHTALYWYRQSLGQGPEFLIYFQGTGAADDSGLPNDRFFAVRPEGSVSTLKIQRTERGDSAVYLCASAQGGLAGAYEQYFGPGTRLTVT.

The V and J genes are TRBV3-1 (or the pseudogene TRBV3-2) and TRBJ1-6; no definite D call. Germline CDR1 is LGHDT and CDR2 is YNNKEL (reference sequence). V was clipped by 4 bases and J by 5 bases, with 24 bases between them. The length of the CDR3 is 19 residues. Here the CDR3 reads CASSPLTQLPLKNNSPLHF. The CDR3 bases are TGTGCCAGCAGCCCCCTCACACAGTTGCCCCTGAAGAATAATTCACCCCTCCACTTT.

The chain joins TRBV5-3 to TRBJ2-2; no clear D. TRBV5-3 is filed as an ORF, its function uncertain. The CDR3 consists of 13 residues. V dropped 8 bases and J dropped 6 bases, with 14 bases sitting between them. CDR3 sequence (DNA): TGTGCCAGTGCGGCCCGGATCGCCGGGGAGCTGTTTTTT. Translation: CASAARIAGELFF.

This clone was found a few times. This rearrangement joins TRBV4-2 to TRBJ1-2, with D possibly matching TRBD1 (6 bases). Germline loops: CDR1 LGHNA, CDR2 YNFKEQ. The CDR3 totals 17 residues. V gave up 0 bases and J gave up 7 bases, with 21 bases separating them. The CDR3, as DNA: TGTGCCAGCAGCCAAGAACCATGGAGTGGGGGGCACGGTGGCTACACCTTC. This codes for CASSQEPWSGGHGGYTF.

The rearrangement links TRBV11-2 to TRBJ1-1, with 8 bases aligning to TRBD1. This CDR3 is built from 16 residues. From germline, CDR1 is SGHAT and CDR2 FQNNGV. The trim removed 5 bases at V and 5 bases at J, leaving 13 bases unmatched. The DNA for the CDR3 is TGTGCCAGCAGCGCCCGCTGGACAGGGATGATGACTGAAGCTTTCTTT. Translated, it gives CASSARWTGMMTEAFF.

This chain uses TRBV15 with TRBJ2-5; D not resolved. In germline, CDR1 is LNHNV, CDR2 YYDKDF (reference sequence). The CDR3 has 13 amino acids. Trimming stripped 5 bases from V and 4 bases from J, with 11 bases between. The DNA of the CDR3 is TGTGCCACCAGCGTTAGGGATGCAGAGACCCAGTACTTC. This translates into CATSVRDAETQYF.

The chain is built from TRBV19 and TRBJ2-7; weak D call: TRBD2 (6 bases). V lost 3 bases and J 4 bases, leaving 10 bases between the germline ends. This CDR3 is built from 13 residues. Germline CDR1 LNHDA, CDR2 SQIVND (reference sequence). CDR3 sequence (DNA): TGTGCCAGTAGTATCTCGACTAGATACGAGCAGTACTTC. This translates into CASSISTRYEQYF.

The chain couples TRBV5-4 to TRBJ1-2; D is ambiguous. Germline CDR1 and CDR2: SGHNT and YYREEE (reference sequence). V shed 5 bases and J shed 4 bases, with 12 bases lying between them. The CDR3 is made up of 13 amino acids. The CDR3 region has the DNA TGTGCCAGCAGGGACGGACTGATCTATGGCTACACCTTC. As protein: CASRDGLIYGYTF.

The rearrangement links TRBV2 to TRBJ2-2; D gene uncertain. Trimming cost V 5 bases and J 5 bases, with 12 bases left between them. This CDR3 is 14 amino acids long. Germline-derived CDR1 and CDR2 are SNHLY and FYNNEI. The CDR3 DNA follows: TGTGCCAGCAGTACGACGGACGTTACCGGGGAGCTGTTTTTT. This sequence encodes CASSTTDVTGELFF.

Only a few counts were recorded for this clone. The CDR3 sequence: CASSLDRDSYEQYF. The DNA for the CDR3 is TGTGCCAGCAGCTTAGACCGGGACAGCTACGAGCAGTACTTC. The chain carries TRBV7-2 and TRBJ2-7; 7 bases are shared with TRBD1. The CDR3 contains 14 residues. CDR1 is SGHTA and CDR2 is FQGNSA in the germline V gene. V dropped 1 base and J dropped 3; count of bases not matched to a gene: 3.